These 3 T cell receptor beta chains originate from one sample sequenced in a study of early T cells in non-severe SARS-CoV-2 infection. In TCRdb, the 5' RACE reads were re-called with MiXCR into one record per CDR3 protein. The table has tens of thousands of distinct CDR3 sequences, about 6% seen once. Sequencing was carried out using whole blood. These receptors were collected from an adult who was a healthcare worker with PCR-confirmed SARS-CoV-2 infection or an uninfected control (not recorded which).

This clonotype was counted at least ten times. The V gene is TRBV3-1, the J gene TRBJ1-1, with a weak D call TRBD1 (5 bases). Germline values: CDR1 LGHDT, CDR2 YNNKEL (reference sequence). V lost 3 bases, J lost 2 bases, and 16 bases lay in between. The length of the CDR3 is 16 residues. The CDR3 coding sequence is TGTGCCAGCAGCCAGGGTCAGGTTAGGGGTAACACTGAAGCTTTCTTT. Protein sequence: CASSQGQVRGNTEAFF.

This clonotype was observed at least ten times. The chain combines TRBV6-5 with TRBJ2-2; 8 positions agree with TRBD2. The CDR3 sequence is 18 residues long. From germline, CDR1 is MNHEY and CDR2 SVGAGI. Losses at the gene ends were 3 bases for V and 0 bases for J; bases not matched to a gene: 9. The CDR3 here is CASSYSLAVLANTGELFF. CDR3 bases: TGTGCCAGCAGTTATTCACTAGCGGTACTCGCGAACACCGGGGAGCTGTTTTTT.

The chain carries TRBV7-2 and TRBJ1-2; the D gene is possibly TRBD1 (6 bases). This CDR3 spans 14 amino acids. V gave up 3 bases and J gave up 4 bases, with 12 bases separating them. CDR1 and CDR2 (germline): SGHTA, FQGNSA. CDR3 sequence reads: CASSFGGASYGYTF. DNA of the CDR3: TGTGCCAGCAGCTTTGGGGGGGCTTCCTATGGCTACACCTTC.